This T cell receptor beta chain came from a study of cytomegalovirus exposure and HLA in healthy donors. Primers included in the PCR were 60 Vbeta and 13 Jbeta primers. Profiling relied on immunoSEQ multiplex PCR, and the TCRdb table lists in-frame clones only, not all of them. The sample lists 95,000 to 150,000 clones; around 80% were seen once. This CDR3 spans 19 amino acids. Per the germline V gene, CDR1 is SGDLS and CDR2 is YYNGEE. The V and J ends lost 0 bases and 6 bases, in that order; junction bases with no gene match: 14. The V and J genes are TRBV9 and TRBJ2-2, with 10 bases that match TRBD2. The sample was PBMCs. The clonotype comes from a woman between 55 and 75 years old in good health and CMV-seropositive. CDR3 loop: CASSVVQGGLAGVPGELFF. The DNA for the CDR3 is TGTGCCAGCAGCGTAGTACAGGGGGGCCTAGCGGGAGTCCCCGGGGAGCTGTTTTTT.